Here is one T cell receptor (beta chain) with its context. Generated by immunoSEQ multiplex PCR, the TCRdb table keeps only in-frame clones and is missing some. The sample includes approximately 650,000 clones, 95% to 96% of them seen just once. Cells designated naive CD8 were CD45RO-negative and were positively selected for CCR7, with terminally differentiated effector memory CD45RA+ cells excluded. The data belong to a study of shared clonotypes between healthy human individuals. Germline CDR1 and CDR2: MNHEY and SMNVEV (reference sequence). The CDR3 runs 14 residues. V lost 7 bases and J 2 bases, leaving 12 bases between the germline ends.

What was sequenced was naive CD8+ T cells sorted from blood. The rearrangement joins TRBV27 to TRBJ2-1, with TRBD2 as a possible D gene (5 bases). This TCR came from a woman in her twenties or thirties in good health. The CDR3 coding sequence is TGTGCCAGCATGGGCGGGTTAACCTACAATGAGCAGTTCTTC. Translated: CASMGGLTYNEQFF.